Each of the 27 T cell receptor beta chains below was sequenced from the same sample in a study of shared clonotypes between healthy human individuals. Generated by immunoSEQ multiplex PCR, the TCRdb table keeps only in-frame clones and is missing some. Counted here are 200,000 to 250,000 clones, over 60% occurring once; the ten biggest clones make up approximately 10%. The sample consisted of memory CD4+ T cells sorted from blood. This sample's subset: CD45RA-negative fraction. These receptors were collected from a man in his thirties or forties in good health.

This chain joins TRBV5-1 and TRBJ1-1; 8 bases match TRBD1. Per the germline V gene, CDR1 is SGHRS and CDR2 is YFSETQ. CDR3 length: 16 amino acids. The V and J ends lost 1 base and 5 bases, in that order; junction bases with no gene match: 10. The CDR3 coding sequence is TGCGCCAGCAGCTTGCTTGGGACAGGATTGGGGACTGAAGCTTTCTTT. Amino acid sequence: CASSLLGTGLGTEAFF.

CDR3 DNA sequence: TGTGCCAGCAGCACCTCGCCCCGGGACAAGGGCCCCTACGAGCAGTACTTC. This gives the protein CASSTSPRDKGPYEQYF. V gene TRBV7-9 combines with J gene TRBJ2-7, with TRBD1 as a possible D gene (6 bases). The CDR3 consists of 17 residues. The germline V gene encodes CDR1 SEHNR and CDR2 FQNEAQ (reference sequence). Between the trimmed V and J ends, which lost 5 bases and 2 bases, there was a span of 22 bases.

The CDR3 coding sequence is TGTGCCAGCAGCCCCCGACAGGGCTACTACGAGCAGTACTTC. Protein sequence: CASSPRQGYYEQYF. The V gene is TRBV13, the J gene TRBJ2-7; 7 bases map to TRBD1. Germline lookup yields CDR1 PRHDT and CDR2 FYEKMQ (reference sequence). The CDR3 is 14 amino acids. J gave up 3 bases and V 5 bases, and 7 bases lay outside the gene matches.

The chain uses TRBV5-1 and TRBJ2-5, with D maybe TRBD1 (6 bases). CDR1 SGHRS and CDR2 YFSETQ come from the germline V gene. The CDR3 is made up of 13 amino acids. Trimming stripped 5 bases from V and 5 bases from J, with 13 bases between. The DNA of the CDR3 is TGCGCCAGCAGGCCGACAGGACGGGAGACCCAGTACTTC. It codes for CASRPTGRETQYF.

The rearrangement joins TRBV28 to TRBJ1-1; the match to TRBD1 covers 8 bases. Germline CDR1 is MDHEN and CDR2 is SYDVKM. With V trimmed by 6 bases and J by 1 base, 7 bases remained unmatched. The CDR3 sequence is 15 residues long. The CDR3 reads CASSPRTGRNTEAFF. As DNA, the CDR3 is TGTGCCAGCAGCCCTCGGACAGGGAGGAACACTGAAGCTTTCTTT.

About this clone itself: Different DNA sequences within this sample yield the same CDR3. This sequence joins TRBV7-2 and TRBJ2-1, with D uncertain. The CDR3 spans 12 residues. V lost 1 base and J lost 4, with 2 bases in between. Per germline, CDR1 SGHTA and CDR2 FQGNSA. For the CDR3, the DNA is TGTGCCAGCAGCTTAGATTACAATGAGCAGTTCTTC. This encodes CASSLDYNEQFF.

The chain joins TRBV6-1 to TRBJ2-1; D might be TRBD1 or TRBD2, each matching 5 bases. The CDR3 length is 12 residues. The germline V and J ends were trimmed by 1 base and 7 bases, with 5 bases remaining between them. Germline lookup yields CDR1 MNHNS and CDR2 SASEGT. CDR3 nucleotide sequence: TGTGCCAGCAGTGAAGGGGGGAATGAGCAGTTCTTC. Translating it yields CASSEGGNEQFF.

In this sample, this clone turned up many times. The chain is built from TRBV6-5 and TRBJ2-7; 9 bases fit TRBD2. The CDR3 spans 15 residues. V shed 7 bases and J 0 bases; nucleotides not matched to a gene: 7. Germline loops: CDR1 MNHEY, CDR2 SVGAGI. CDR3 coding DNA: TGTGCCAGCAAGGTCCCTAGCGGGAACTCCTACGAGCAGTACTTC. It yields the protein CASKVPSGNSYEQYF.

This chain connects TRBV9 to TRBJ2-1; D might be TRBD2 (5 bases). Germline lookup yields CDR1 SGDLS and CDR2 YYNGEE. The CDR3 sequence is 14 residues long. Trimming cost V 0 bases and J 6 bases, with 10 bases left between them. This CDR3 reads CASSVVNGGNEQFF. For the CDR3, the DNA is TGTGCCAGCAGCGTAGTGAACGGAGGCAATGAGCAGTTCTTC.

This chain connects TRBV30 to TRBJ2-3; 11 nucleotides agree with TRBD2. V shed 5 bases and J 0 bases; nucleotides not matched to a gene: 13. The germline V gene encodes CDR1 GTSNPN and CDR2 SVGIG (reference sequence). The length of the CDR3 is 18 residues. The DNA of the CDR3 is TGTGCCTGGTCCCATAAGCTAGCGGGAGGACGAAGCACAGATACGCAGTATTTT. It is translated as CAWSHKLAGGRSTDTQYF.

As for this clone: One end of the junction does not line up with germline, which may come from a read error. This chain links TRBV29-1 with TRBJ2-7, with D possibly matching TRBD1 (6 bases). The CDR3 runs 12 residues. Germline V CDR1 and CDR2: SQVTM, ANQGSEA. CDR3 DNA: TGCGGCGTTTGGACAGTTTCCTACGAGCAGTACTTC. This sequence encodes CGVWTVSYEQYF.

This clone was picked up many times. The rearrangement joins TRBV19 to TRBJ1-2, with 10 positions matching TRBD1. CDR1 and CDR2 from the germline V gene are LNHDA and SQIVND (reference sequence). V lost 6 bases and J lost 7; bases outside the gene matches: 14. The length of the CDR3 is 16 residues. The CDR3 loop is CASRLTGQGKVAGYTF. In DNA form, the CDR3 reads TGTGCCAGTAGACTCACGGGACAGGGGAAAGTAGCTGGCTACACCTTC.

The chain uses TRBV9 and TRBJ2-5; tentative D call: TRBD2 (5 bases). The CDR3 contains 14 residues. V lost 3 bases, J lost 2 bases, and 11 bases lay in between. Germline values: CDR1 SGDLS, CDR2 YYNGEE. CDR3 protein: CASSALAAQETQYF. The DNA of the CDR3 is TGTGCCAGCAGCGCGCTAGCCGCTCAAGAGACCCAGTACTTC.

This clone was counted a few times. This chain uses TRBV10-3 with TRBJ2-5, with no clear D. V was pared by 3 bases and J by 2 bases, with 7 bases between. There are 13 residues in the CDR3. In germline, CDR1 is ENHRY, CDR2 SYGVKD. The CDR3 spells CAISDSTQETQYF. The CDR3 bases are TGTGCCATCAGTGATTCGACTCAAGAGACCCAGTACTTC.

The rearrangement joins TRBV7-2 to TRBJ2-5; 10 nucleotides agree with TRBD2. CDR1 is SGHTA, CDR2 FQGNSA, per germline. V lost 2 bases, J lost 5 bases, and 8 bases stayed unmatched. This CDR3 is 16 amino acids long. CDR3 coding DNA: TGTGCCAGCAGCTTACGCTCTAGCGGGAGTGTGGAGACCCAGTACTTC. Translated: CASSLRSSGSVETQYF.

V and J are TRBV7-9 and TRBJ1-3; 7 bases are a match to TRBD1. This CDR3 region has 15 residues. The junction had 3 bases not matched to a gene; V was cut back by 2 bases and J by 2 bases. Germline V gene lookup returns CDR1 SEHNR and CDR2 FQNEAQ (reference sequence). CDR3 DNA: TGTGCCAGCAGCTTAAGACAGGGAACTGGAAACACCATATATTTT. This gives the protein CASSLRQGTGNTIYF.

This sequence joins TRBV19 and TRBJ1-2, with D hard to call. The V gene lost 5 bases and the J gene lost 3 bases, with 7 bases spanning the gap. The CDR3 runs to 12 residues. Germline CDR1 and CDR2: LNHDA and SQIVND (reference sequence). The CDR3 loop reads CASSPADYGYTF. CDR3 DNA: TGTGCCAGTAGTCCGGCAGACTATGGCTACACCTTC.

There are a few counts of this clone. The chain has TRBV4-3 and TRBJ2-7; D gene ambiguous. V lost 3 bases, J lost 3 bases, and 15 bases lay in between. The CDR3 covers 15 residues. Germline V gene data show CDR1 as LGHNA and CDR2 as YSLEER. CDR3 sequence reads: CASSQNPGPGYEQYF. CDR3 nucleotides: TGCGCCAGCAGCCAGAATCCGGGCCCCGGCTACGAGCAGTACTTC.

This clone was observed a handful of times. A read error likely explains this, since a far larger clone differs by one base. The chain has TRBV6-4 and TRBJ2-3; the match to TRBD2 covers 11 bases. Germline loops: CDR1 MRHNA, CDR2 SNTAGT. J was trimmed by 0 bases and V by 5 bases; bases with no gene match: 1. The CDR3 consists of 15 residues. In DNA form, the CDR3 reads TGTGCCAGCAGTAGGACTAGCGGGAGCACAGATACGCAGTATTTT. It is translated as CASSRTSGSTDTQYF.

The chain recombines TRBV27 with TRBJ2-1, with D perhaps TRBD1 (6 bases). Looked up from germline, CDR1 is MNHEY and CDR2 is SMNVEV (reference sequence). V lost 2 bases and J 2 bases, leaving 16 bases between the germline ends. CDR3 size: 17 residues. The CDR3 loop reads CASSLRGTNSPYNEQFF. The CDR3 region has the DNA TGTGCCAGCAGTTTACGTGGGACAAACTCCCCCTACAATGAGCAGTTCTTC.

The chain is built from TRBV7-2 and TRBJ1-2, with 7 bases matching TRBD1. V dropped 5 bases and J dropped 4; count of bases not matched to a gene: 4. The CDR3 is made up of 13 amino acids. Germline CDR1 reads SGHTA; CDR2 reads FQGNSA. Here the CDR3 DNA reads TGTGCCAGCAGCCGACGGGACAGCTATGGCTACACCTTC. Its translation is CASSRRDSYGYTF.

This clone was seen a few times. The rearrangement links TRBV7-9 to TRBJ2-3; tentatively, D is TRBD1 (6 bases). The length of the CDR3 is 16 residues. V lost 5 bases to trimming and J lost 0 bases, with 15 bases between them. The germline V gene encodes CDR1 SEHNR and CDR2 FQNEAQ (reference sequence). DNA of the CDR3: TGTGCCAGCAGCGAAATGGTAGGGGGAAGCACAGATACGCAGTATTTT. Residues: CASSEMVGGSTDTQYF. The whole variable domain, filled in from reference TRBV7-9 and TRBJ2-3, reads DTGVSQNPRHKITKRGQNVTFRCDPISEHNRLYWYRQTLGQGPEFLTYFQNEAQLEKSRLLSDRFSAERPKGSFSTLEIQRTEQGDSAMYLCASSEMVGGSTDTQYFGPGTRLTVL.

This clone was detected only a few times. This chain connects TRBV10-3 to TRBJ1-2; unclear D gene. Germline CDR1 reads ENHRY; CDR2 reads SYGVKD. V was clipped by 1 base and J by 3 bases, with 9 bases between them. CDR3 length: 14 residues. The CDR3 coding sequence is TGTGCCATCAGTGAGTTGAGGAGTGACTATGGCTACACCTTC. Residues: CAISELRSDYGYTF.

V and J are TRBV7-2 and TRBJ1-1; D is unclear. Germline assignment: CDR1 SGHTA and CDR2 FQGNSA. The V end lost 0 bases, the J end lost 6 bases, and 8 bases lay between the germline ends. The CDR3 consists of 13 residues. CDR3 sequence: CASSLAGASEAFF. DNA of the CDR3: TGTGCCAGCAGCTTAGCGGGAGCCTCTGAAGCTTTCTTT.

The chain uses TRBV18 and TRBJ2-4; 8 bases are shared with TRBD1. The CDR3 spans 17 residues. The V segment lost 5 bases and the J segment 1 base; nucleotides outside the gene matches: 10. CDR1 is KGHSH and CDR2 is LQKENI in the germline V gene. This CDR3 is CASSGLSGGAAKNIQYF. The CDR3 DNA reads as TGTGCCAGCTCAGGGCTTTCAGGGGGCGCGGCCAAAAACATTCAGTACTTC. The full variable domain, completed using reference TRBV18 and TRBJ2-4, is NAGVMQNPRHLVRRRGQEARLRCSPMKGHSHVYWYRQLPEEGLKFMVYLQKENIIDESGMPKERFSAEFPKEGPSILRIQQVVRGDSAAYFCASSGLSGGAAKNIQYFGAGTRLSVL.

V and J are TRBV30 and TRBJ2-3; 9 bases fit TRBD2. This CDR3 has 18 residues. Germline V gene sequence: CDR1 GTSNPN, CDR2 SVGIG (reference sequence). V dropped 4 bases and J dropped 1; count of bases not matched to a gene: 15. Here the CDR3 reads CAWTTGAGGPVGTDTQYF. CDR3 sequence (DNA): TGTGCCTGGACCACCGGGGCGGGAGGGCCGGTCGGCACAGATACGCAGTATTTT.

This clone was detected only once. The chain links TRBV5-1 to TRBJ2-5, with 8 nucleotides matching TRBD2. The germline gives CDR1 SGHRS, CDR2 YFSETQ. CDR3 length: 14 residues. Trimming removed 2 bases from V and 3 bases from J; junction bases left unmatched: 3. CDR3 DNA sequence: TGCGCCAGCAGCTTAACTAGCGGAAAAGAGACCCAGTACTTC. Amino acid sequence: CASSLTSGKETQYF.